The clone carrying this T cell receptor (beta chain) was seen only a few times. Its target is unknown. This entry comes from a study of cytomegalovirus exposure and HLA in healthy donors. This CDR3 is built from 13 residues. Per the germline V gene, CDR1 is MNHEY and CDR2 is SVGAGI. The V end was cut by 0 bases, the J end by 7 bases, with 9 bases between. PCR amplification relied on 60 Vbeta primers (plus 13 Jbeta primers). Data came from immunoSEQ multiplex PCR; TCRdb stores just in-frame clones and leaves some out. The repertoire holds approximately 120,000 clones, over 15% seen once, with 2.9% in the top ten. Study results and caveats: Another analysis was done later, and it associated fewer than 20,000 TCR beta sequences with HLA alleles at 0.05 false discovery rate. A later analysis by the authors found several of the most significant clusters apparently linked to common viral pathogens.

The chain uses TRBV6-5 and TRBJ1-2, with D unresolved. The sequenced sample consisted of PBMCs. This sequence originates from a female donor in good health and CMV-seropositive. CDR3 coding DNA: TGTGCCAGCAGTTACTCCTGGGCGGGTGGCTACACCTTC. As protein: CASSYSWAGGYTF.